The 28 T cell receptor beta chains listed next were all sequenced from one sample in a study of blood T cell repertoires in COVID-19. The assay was immunoSEQ multiplex PCR, and TCRdb's table has in-frame clones only and misses some. Of a few hundred thousand clones in the sample, roughly 88% were seen once. The sequenced material came from peripheral blood. All receptors come from a woman between 45 and 65 years old with acute or convalescent COVID-19.

The CDR3 protein is CASSLPISGSTDTQYF. CDR3 bases: TGCGCCAGCAGCCTACCGATTAGCGGGAGCACAGATACGCAGTATTTT. The V gene is TRBV5-1, the J gene TRBJ2-3; 7 bases match TRBD2. Germline V lookup: CDR1 SGHRS, CDR2 YFSETQ. CDR3 length equals 16 residues. V lost 4 bases, J lost 0 bases, and 8 bases stayed unmatched.

J is TRBJ2-3 and V is TRBV5-1; 8 nucleotides align to TRBD2. CDR1 SGHRS and CDR2 YFSETQ come from the germline V gene. The CDR3 has 16 amino acids. The V and J ends lost 4 bases and 3 bases, in that order; junction bases with no gene match: 10. As DNA, the CDR3 is TGCGCCAGCAGCCAAAAAGCGGGAGATGGGACAGATACGCAGTATTTT. As protein: CASSQKAGDGTDTQYF.

The rearrangement uses TRBV6-2 or TRBV6-3 and TRBJ2-1; 7 positions match TRBD1. The germline CDR1 and CDR2 sequences are MNHEY and SVGEGT. With 4 bases clipped from V and 1 base from J, the junction kept 4 bases outside the gene matches. This CDR3 has 15 residues. The DNA for the CDR3 is TGTGCCAGCAGTTCGACAGGGCCTTCCTACAATGAGCAGTTCTTC. Translating it yields CASSSTGPSYNEQFF.

The V and J genes are TRBV30 and TRBJ1-5; TRBD1 might be the D (5 bases). CDR1 and CDR2 (germline): GTSNPN, SVGIG (reference sequence). Trimming cost V 5 bases and J 2 bases, with 16 bases left between them. The CDR3 length is 15 residues. This CDR3 reads CAWAWGGSGNQPQHF. The CDR3 DNA reads TGTGCCTGGGCGTGGGGGGGGTCTGGCAATCAGCCCCAGCATTTT.

The V and J genes are TRBV11-3 and TRBJ1-5; 8 bases fit TRBD1. This CDR3 is built from 17 residues. The germline V gene encodes CDR1 SGHNT and CDR2 YENEEA. The V and J ends lost 5 bases and 6 bases, in that order; junction bases with no gene match: 15. CDR3 coding DNA: TGTGCCAGCAGCACCCTAAAGGGCCCAGGGGGCCGTCAGCCCCAGCATTTT. Protein product: CASSTLKGPGGRQPQHF.

The V gene is TRBV5-1, the J gene TRBJ2-1, with D unresolved. CDR3 length equals 16 residues. The germline V gene encodes CDR1 SGHRS and CDR2 YFSETQ. Between the trimmed V and J ends, which lost 2 bases and 3 bases, there was a span of 15 bases. The CDR3 nucleotides are TGCGCCAGCAGCTTCTCGGCGGTCAGAGGCTACAATGAGCAGTTCTTC. This gives the protein CASSFSAVRGYNEQFF.

The chain employs TRBV7-8 and TRBJ1-1; D remains unclear. CDR3 length: 15 amino acids. Per the germline V gene, CDR1 is SGHVS and CDR2 is FQNEAQ. The V end was cut by 1 base, the J end by 9 bases, with 18 bases between. The CDR3 nucleotides are TGTGCCAGCAGCTTAGGTGGGGAGGGCTTAACCCAAGCTTTCTTT. Translated, it gives CASSLGGEGLTQAFF.

The chain joins TRBV30 to TRBJ2-3; tentative D call: TRBD1 (6 bases). The CDR3 extends over 14 amino acids. Trimming took off 4 bases at V and 2 bases at J, with 13 bases between the two ends. Germline values: CDR1 GTSNPN, CDR2 SVGIG (reference sequence). The CDR3: CAWKRGWDTDTQYF. CDR3 nucleotides: TGTGCCTGGAAAAGGGGGTGGGACACAGATACGCAGTATTTT.

The rearrangement joins TRBV6-1 to TRBJ2-6, with D possibly being TRBD2 (5 bases). V lost 2 bases and J 3 bases, leaving 17 bases between the germline ends. Germline V lookup: CDR1 MNHNS, CDR2 SASEGT. This CDR3 contains 18 residues. The CDR3 is CASSEFPPRTGGANVLTF. The CDR3 DNA follows: TGTGCCAGCAGTGAATTTCCTCCCCGGACTGGTGGGGCCAACGTCCTGACTTTC.

J is TRBJ2-1 and V is TRBV5-4; 13 positions agree with TRBD2. With V trimmed by 3 bases and J by 7 bases, 7 bases remained unmatched. This CDR3 has 16 amino acids. In germline, CDR1 is SGHNT, CDR2 YYREEE (reference sequence). CDR3 region: CASSWTSGSFGNEQFF. The CDR3 region has the DNA TGTGCCAGCAGCTGGACTAGCGGGAGTTTCGGGAATGAGCAGTTCTTC.

The chain is built from TRBV28 and TRBJ2-7, with D possibly TRBD2 on 7 matching bases. The CDR3 totals 15 residues. In germline, CDR1 is MDHEN, CDR2 SYDVKM. V was clipped by 3 bases and J by 6 bases, with 18 bases between them. CDR3 DNA: TGTGCCAGCAGTTTCCGGGGGGCTGTGGGAGGCGAGCAGTACTTC. Protein product: CASSFRGAVGGEQYF.

A few counts support this clone. V usage is TRBV29-1 and J usage is TRBJ1-5, with D perhaps matching TRBD1 (5 bases). V lost 3 bases, J lost 0 bases, and 12 bases lay in between. Germline V CDR1 and CDR2: SQVTM, ANQGSEA. CDR3 length: 15 amino acids. CDR3 in DNA: TGCAGCGTTGACAGGGAAGCCTATAGCAATCAGCCCCAGCATTTT. It is translated as CSVDREAYSNQPQHF. The variable domain in full, completed from reference TRBV29-1 and TRBJ1-5, reads SAVISQKPSRDICQRGTSLTIQCQVDSQVTMMFWYRQQPGQSLTLIATANQGSEATYESGFVIDKFPISRPNLTFSTLTVSNMSPEDSSIYLCSVDREAYSNQPQHFGDGTRLSIL.

The rearrangement uses TRBV5-1 and TRBJ2-7; D might be TRBD2 (5 bases). From germline, CDR1 is SGHRS and CDR2 YFSETQ. Trimming took off 3 bases at V and 5 bases at J, with 18 bases between the two ends. This CDR3 has 15 amino acids. The CDR3 protein is CASSSTDPEDDEQYF. CDR3 sequence (DNA): TGCGCCAGCAGCTCGACGGACCCGGAGGATGACGAGCAGTACTTC.

The chain employs TRBV7-8 and TRBJ2-3; D uncertain. V was cut by 4 bases and J by 3 bases, with 8 bases left in between. This CDR3 spans 13 amino acids. Germline V lookup: CDR1 SGHVS, CDR2 FQNEAQ. The CDR3 DNA reads as TGTGCCAGCAGCTCCGCCGCGACAGATACGCAGTATTTT. Its protein product is CASSSAATDTQYF. The whole variable domain, remainder taken from reference TRBV7-8 and TRBJ2-3, is GAGVSQSPRYKVAKRGQDVALRCDPISGHVSLFWYQQALGQGPEFLTYFQNEAQLDKSGLPSDRFFAERPEGSVSTLKIQRTQQEDSAVYLCASSSAATDTQYFGPGTRLTVL.

The chain carries TRBV28 and TRBJ1-4, with 8 positions matching TRBD1. The CDR3 extends over 14 amino acids. J lost 6 bases, V lost 5 bases, and 5 bases had no gene match. Looked up from germline, CDR1 is MDHEN and CDR2 is SYDVKM. CDR3 coding DNA: TGTGCCAGCAGTCCGGACAGGGAGGATGAAAAACTGTTTTTT. The encoded protein is CASSPDREDEKLFF.

The chain couples TRBV18 to TRBJ1-5; D is unclear. The CDR3 is 15 amino acids. Trimming took off 2 bases at V and 7 bases at J, with 15 bases between the two ends. The germline gives CDR1 KGHSH, CDR2 LQKENI. CDR3 nucleotides: TGTGCCAGCTCACCATGGTCGGGGAATAACCAGCCCCAGCATTTT. It translates to CASSPWSGNNQPQHF.

This chain uses TRBV11-1 with TRBJ2-1, with 7 bases aligning to TRBD2. This CDR3 contains 14 residues. J lost 4 bases, V lost 7 bases, and 7 bases had no gene match. Looked up from germline, CDR1 is SGHAT and CDR2 is FQDESV (reference sequence). CDR3 sequence: CASKERGTYNEQFF. In nucleotides, the CDR3 is TGTGCCAGCAAAGAGCGGGGAACGTACAATGAGCAGTTCTTC.

The gene calls are TRBV2 and TRBJ1-2; TRBD1 aligns across 9 bases. Looked up from germline, CDR1 is SNHLY and CDR2 is FYNNEI. V lost 3 bases to trimming and J lost 3 bases; unmatched junction nucleotides: 2. This CDR3 is built from 14 residues. The CDR3 DNA sequence: TGTGCCAGCAGTGAGACAGGGGGGGACTATGGCTACACCTTC. This translates into CASSETGGDYGYTF.

Only a few counts were recorded for this clone. The chain links TRBV18 to TRBJ2-7; possible D gene TRBD1, 5 bases. Trimming left V 0 bases short and J 1 base short, with 13 bases between. CDR1 is KGHSH, CDR2 LQKENI, per germline. The CDR3 extends over 16 amino acids. CDR3: CASSPPWGDTSYEQYF. CDR3 DNA sequence: TGTGCCAGCTCACCACCATGGGGCGACACTTCCTACGAGCAGTACTTC.

The chain has TRBV11-2 and TRBJ2-7; TRBD2 might be the D (5 bases). The CDR3 spans 14 residues. The ends were cut back, 2 bases at V and 0 bases at J, with 8 bases in the middle. Germline values: CDR1 SGHAT, CDR2 FQNNGV. Here the CDR3 DNA reads TGTGCCAGCAGCTTATCAAGCGGCTCCTACGAGCAGTACTTC. Translating it yields CASSLSSGSYEQYF.

The J gene is TRBJ2-1, the V gene TRBV30, with 9 positions matching TRBD1. Losses at the gene ends were 4 bases for V and 12 bases for J; bases not matched to a gene: 16. The CDR3 has 15 residues. CDR1 is GTSNPN, CDR2 SVGIG, per germline (reference sequence). The CDR3 loop reads CAWTRTGGGFRGQFF. CDR3 coding DNA: TGTGCCTGGACCAGAACAGGGGGCGGTTTTAGGGGGCAGTTCTTC.

This rearrangement joins TRBV2 to TRBJ2-3; 9 nucleotides match TRBD2. Per the germline V gene, CDR1 is SNHLY and CDR2 is FYNNEI. CDR3 length: 15 residues. V lost 6 bases and J lost 1; bases outside the gene matches: 5. In DNA, the CDR3 is TGTGCCAGCAGCTCAGCGGGAGGTCGCACAGATACGCAGTATTTT. This encodes CASSSAGGRTDTQYF.

Points on this clone: The sample carries other DNA sequences with the same CDR3. J is TRBJ1-1 and V is TRBV7-9, with D unresolved. The CDR3 is 12 amino acids. The V end lost 1 base, the J end lost 7 bases, and 7 bases lay between the germline ends. Per germline, CDR1 SEHNR and CDR2 FQNEAQ (reference sequence). CDR3 region: CASSLVTVEAFF. Written as DNA, the CDR3 is TGTGCCAGCAGCTTAGTTACGGTTGAAGCTTTCTTT.

V gene TRBV2 combines with J gene TRBJ1-5; D gene ambiguous. The CDR3 runs 13 residues. Trimming stripped 4 bases from V and 7 bases from J, with 11 bases between. The germline V gene has CDR1 SNHLY and CDR2 FYNNEI. CDR3 nucleotides: TGTGCCAGCAGTGGGGAGACCGTCCAGCCCCAGCATTTT. Protein sequence: CASSGETVQPQHF.

The V and J genes are TRBV7-9 and TRBJ2-7; no definite D call. Germline V gene data show CDR1 as SEHNR and CDR2 as FQNEAQ (reference sequence). Trimming pared 5 bases from V and 4 bases from J, leaving 12 bases between. The CDR3 has 13 residues. The CDR3: CASSDDRVYEQYF. CDR3 coding DNA: TGTGCCAGCAGCGACGACCGGGTATACGAGCAGTACTTC.

The chain couples TRBV6-5 to TRBJ1-6; D not certain. This CDR3 has 14 amino acids. The V gene lost 8 bases and the J gene lost 11 bases, with 19 bases spanning the gap. Germline lookup yields CDR1 MNHEY and CDR2 SVGAGI. The CDR3 bases are TGTGCCAGCCAGTCCGGGAGTTCCGGAGCACCCCTCCACTTT. The encoded protein is CASQSGSSGAPLHF.

This chain joins TRBV5-1 and TRBJ1-5, with D perhaps matching TRBD1 (6 bases). Between the trimmed V and J ends, which lost 4 bases and 7 bases, there was a span of 15 bases. The CDR3 covers 14 residues. CDR1 and CDR2 (germline): SGHRS, YFSETQ. The CDR3, as DNA: TGCGCCAGCAGCCAATTTCCAGGGGAGCAGCCCCAGCATTTT. Translation: CASSQFPGEQPQHF.

V is TRBV7-3 and J is TRBJ2-1; 9 bases agree with TRBD2. The germline V gene has CDR1 SGHTA and CDR2 FQGTGA. V lost 5 bases, J lost 5 bases, and 7 bases stayed unmatched. The CDR3 loop spans 15 amino acids. CDR3 sequence (DNA): TGTGCCAGCAGCCCGACTAGCGGACAGAACAATGAGCAGTTCTTC. This gives the protein CASSPTSGQNNEQFF.